Here is one TCR beta chain with its context. This specimen belongs to a study of cytomegalovirus exposure and HLA in healthy donors. The PCR had 60 Vbeta and 13 Jbeta primers. Assay: immunoSEQ multiplex PCR; the TCRdb copy retains only in-frame clones and omits some. This sample carries around 180,000 clones, around 79% of them seen once, and the ten largest clones take more than 0.4%. Germline lookup yields CDR1 SGHDT and CDR2 YYEEEE. The CDR3 extends over 13 amino acids. V was trimmed by 4 bases and J by 5 bases, leaving 13 bases between them. This receptor was taken from a woman aged 50 to 65 in good health and CMV-seronegative. The chain employs TRBV5-6 and TRBJ2-7; maybe TRBD1 (6 bases). Sequencing was carried out using PBMCs. The CDR3 DNA is TGTGCCAGCAGCCTAACAGGGTCCCACGAGCAGTACTTC. Amino acid sequence: CASSLTGSHEQYF.